The text below deals with one T cell receptor beta chain. This clonotype occurred a few times. Its target antigen remains unknown. No much larger clone exists at a distance of one base, and base qualities are not known. These data come from a study of T cells after yellow fever vaccination (dated by TCRdb to between 2018 and 2021). A note on the overall study: The SMART-Seq v4 Ultra Low Input RNA kit was used to prepare libraries from fractions with low cell numbers. To track T-cell clones before and after primary and booster YFV17D yellow fever vaccination, bulk TCR alpha and beta repertoires were sequenced longitudinally. Two healthy male donors, one aged 18 to 30 and one aged 30 to 40 years, made up the cohort. Bulk PBMC replicates and cell subsets were isolated from blood drawn at multiple timepoints before and after both primary and secondary immunization.

Summary of the overall study and its limitations: The secondary T-cell response was weaker than the primary response but faster, peaking on day 5 instead of day 15. A small share of clonotypes occurred in both CD4 and CD8 compartments, likely arising from convergent recombination. Computational filtering was needed because FACS-sorted repertoires could contain abundant contaminating clonotypes from the bulk population. Only a couple of donors were included in the study, so the extent to which the findings can be generalized is limited. After the booster, most of the clones that had expanded following primary vaccination were detected again (roughly 96% of CD4 and roughly 88% of CD8), which suggests that memory was broadly maintained.

The CDR3 runs 14 residues from the cysteine to the phenylalanine. Of all the DNA, just the CDR3 is kept, 42 bases in frame from base 1. Reading the germline V gene gives CDR1 SGDLS and CDR2 YYNGEE. Cut back by 4 bases and 3 bases, the V and J ends lie 14 bases apart. TCR cDNA was synthesized by 5'RACE template switching, through which a universal primer site and unique molecular identifiers were introduced. Priming of cDNA synthesis was performed from both the TCR alpha and TCR beta constant segments. Two PCR steps were used to amplify libraries, with sample barcodes and sequencing adapters being added in the second step. Sequencing of libraries was performed on Illumina HiSeq 2500 (2x100 bp) or NovaSeq (2x150 bp). The authors' analysis ran thus. MIGEC handled demultiplexing of reads and collapsing into UMI consensus sequences, while MiXCR performed V(D)J alignment. Using edgeR on replicate PBMC samples, clonotypes were called vaccine-responding if FDR was below 0.01 and the log2 fold change was above 5 up to day 15. Each bulk clonotype was labeled CD4 or CD8 based on which sequenced repertoire, CD4 or CD8, contained the clonotype at higher abundance. TCRdb itself trimmed the public reads at Q25 with fastp, ran MiXCR and retained productive beta chains. When rows share a CDR3 protein, they turn into one entry using the most common DNA and genes. It is TCRdb's table, rather than the study itself, that gives the V and J calls and clone size. The sample profile shows 620,000 or so distinct CDR3 sequences; 17% of them were found once. The ten largest account for 17% of the sample.

According to the study, the label for this sample's treatment or condition signals: live attenuated yellow fever vaccine strain. At each blood-draw timepoint, two biological replicates of bulk PBMCs were collected. PBMCs were isolated from peripheral blood using a standard Ficoll-Paque protocol. RNA was extracted with TriZol from bulk PBMCs, CD4 and CD8 fractions, and dextramer-positive and dextramer-negative fractions. Here the chain combines TRBV9 and TRBJ2-7; tentative D gene TRBD1, with 5 bases matching. This receptor was identified in a man younger than 30 who received the YFV17D yellow fever vaccine. This sample comprised PBMCs, obtained 4 to 6 days after the first yellow fever vaccination. The CDR3 corresponds to CASSPGHTNYEQYF. At the DNA level, the sequence is TGTGCCAGCAGCCCCGGACACACAAACTACGAGCAGTACTTC.